The subject of this entry is one TCR beta chain. The antigen is unknown. Repertoires were generated with immunoSEQ multiplex PCR, while TCRdb's copy carries only in-frame clones and drops some. The table includes approximately 70,000 clones, approximately 89% detected once. This sample is drawn from a study of OX40 agonist ivuxolimab in advanced cancers. Overall study: Patients achieving partial responses numbered three: one hepatocellular carcinoma case and two cutaneous melanoma cases. Overall study findings and caveats: By week 6 at 0.1 to 3.0 mg/kg, blood CD4+ and CD8+ T cells had expanded clonally.

Sampling of blood occurred at baseline, cycle 4 day 1, and cycle 7 day 1. The CDR3 spans 14 residues. The J segment lost 4 bases and the V segment lost 4 bases, leaving 6 bases of the junction unmatched. CDR1 and CDR2 (germline): SGHRS, YFSETQ. The sequencing used CD4+ or CD8+ T cells sorted from blood, collected in a trial of the OX40 agonist ivuxolimab. The receptor comes from an adult with an advanced solid tumor such as melanoma, head and neck, liver or kidney cancer. This chain joins TRBV5-1 and TRBJ2-7, with 9 bases that match TRBD1. In DNA form, the CDR3 reads TGCGCCAGCAGCGGGGGGGACAGGGCTTACGAGCAGTACTTC. The encoded protein is CASSGGDRAYEQYF.